Detailed here is one T cell receptor (beta chain). Its matching antigen is unknown. Clones were read by immunoSEQ multiplex PCR, and TCRdb kept only the in-frame ones, dropping some. The profile covers 3,000 to 4,000 clones, with 15% to 20% appearing a single time and about 9.8% taken by the ten largest. The data originate from a study of sequential checkpoint blockade in melanoma. The wider study: 75 to 95 pretreatment tumor DNA samples were TCRβ immunosequenced. Study-level findings and limits: For nivolumab-first patients, baseline tumor clonality was associated with response. Tumor T-cell fraction and clonality correlated with PD-L1 and CD8+ counts.

CDR3 length equals 12 residues. CDR1 and CDR2 (germline): MDHEN, SYDVKM. Trimming cost V 10 bases and J 3 bases, with 12 bases left between them. The sample's treatment: randomized to nivolumab then ipilimumab (arm A) or the reverse (arm B). The chain is built from TRBV28 and TRBJ1-2, with D perhaps matching TRBD1 (5 bases). Sequenced here: tumor tissue (inferred from file names), sampled from a patient given nivolumab and ipilimumab in sequence. The sequence came from a human donor with melanoma. The chain's CDR3 is CAISPGDYGYTF. CDR3 sequence (DNA): TGTGCCATTTCCCCGGGGGACTATGGCTACACCTTC.